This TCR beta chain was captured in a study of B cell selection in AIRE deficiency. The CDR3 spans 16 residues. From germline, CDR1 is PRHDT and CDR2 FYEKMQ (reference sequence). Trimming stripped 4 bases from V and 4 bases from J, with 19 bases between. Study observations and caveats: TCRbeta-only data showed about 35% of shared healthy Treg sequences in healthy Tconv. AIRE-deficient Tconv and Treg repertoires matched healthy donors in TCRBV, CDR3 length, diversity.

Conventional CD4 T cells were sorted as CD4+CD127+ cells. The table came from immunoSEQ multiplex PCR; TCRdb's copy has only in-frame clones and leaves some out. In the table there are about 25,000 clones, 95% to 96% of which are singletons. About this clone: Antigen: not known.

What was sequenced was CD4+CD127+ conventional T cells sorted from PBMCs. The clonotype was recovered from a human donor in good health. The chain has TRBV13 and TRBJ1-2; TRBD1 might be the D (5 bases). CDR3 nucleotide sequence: TGTGCCAGCAGCTCCAATGGACGGGGCGGGGGCTATGGCTACACCTTC. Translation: CASSSNGRGGGYGYTF. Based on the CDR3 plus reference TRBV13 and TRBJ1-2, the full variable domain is AAGVIQSPRHLIKEKRETATLKCYPIPRHDTVYWYQQGPGQDPQFLISFYEKMQSDKGSIPDRFSAQQFSDYHSELNMSSLELGDSALYFCASSSNGRGGGYGYTFGSGTRLTVV.